A single sample is the source of the 31 T cell receptor beta chains below, sequenced in a study of immune cell composition in non-small cell lung cancer. Here immunoSEQ multiplex PCR was the method, and the copy in TCRdb shows in-frame clones only, minus some. The repertoire has 6,600 or so clones, over 75% of them found once; the top ten carry over 7.5%. The normal lung sample lay at least 3 cm, and maximally far, from the tumour. The material sequenced was non-adjacent lung tissue. The origin of the receptors is a human donor with non-small cell lung cancer.

This clone was detected only a few times. The chain recombines TRBV29-1 with TRBJ2-4, with D perhaps TRBD1 (5 bases). Trimming shortened V by 0 bases and J by 7 bases, and 13 bases separated the two germline ends. Germline loops: CDR1 SQVTM, CDR2 ANQGSEA. The CDR3 contains 14 residues. The CDR3 is CSVEDPIGANIQYF. In nucleotides, the CDR3 is TGCAGCGTTGAAGATCCGATAGGGGCGAACATTCAGTACTTC.

The J gene is TRBJ2-7, the V gene TRBV7-9, with TRBD2 as a possible D gene (5 bases). V dropped 4 bases and J dropped 5 bases, with 18 bases sitting between them. This CDR3 contains 15 residues. Per germline, CDR1 SEHNR and CDR2 FQNEAQ (reference sequence). CDR3 DNA sequence: TGTGCCAGCAGCTCAGTTCAAAGCGGCCGGAACGAGCAGTACTTC. It codes for CASSSVQSGRNEQYF.

The V gene is TRBV29-1, the J gene TRBJ2-1, with a tentative D call TRBD2 (5 bases). The V end was cut by 2 bases, the J end by 6 bases, with 11 bases between. Germline CDR1 and CDR2: SQVTM and ANQGSEA. The CDR3 totals 13 residues. The CDR3 sequence is CSVEPRRSNEQFF. CDR3 in DNA: TGCAGCGTTGAACCCAGGAGGAGCAATGAGCAGTTCTTC.

For the CDR3, the DNA is TGTGCCAGCAGCCAACTATTGGCGGGACAGGGTTTTTCTACCTCGTTTTTT. This codes for CASSQLLAGQGFSTSFF. V is TRBV4-2 and J is TRBJ1-4; TRBD1 aligns across 9 bases. Germline-derived CDR1 and CDR2 are LGHNA and YNFKEQ. After removal of 2 bases from V and 16 bases from J, the junction contained 20 bases not matched to a gene. This CDR3 spans 17 amino acids.

The chain recombines TRBV6-6 with TRBJ2-5; no clear D gene. CDR1 and CDR2 (germline): MNHNY, SVGAGI (reference sequence). V was clipped by 4 bases and J by 1 base, with 4 bases between them. The CDR3 covers 12 residues. CDR3 nucleotide sequence: TGTGCCAGCAGTTTAATCCAAGAGACCCAGTACTTC. Its protein is CASSLIQETQYF.

J is TRBJ1-2 and V is TRBV25-1, with D possibly being TRBD1 (5 bases). The germline gives CDR1 MGHDK, CDR2 SYGVNS. The CDR3 totals 14 residues. V was clipped by 4 bases and J by 4 bases, with 13 bases between them. The CDR3 spells CASSGDRSTYGYTF. CDR3 DNA sequence: TGTGCCAGCAGTGGAGACAGATCGACCTATGGCTACACCTTC.

The genes are TRBV7-3 and TRBJ2-1, with a possible D match to TRBD2 (6 bases). Germline V gene lookup returns CDR1 SGHTA and CDR2 FQGTGA. Deletions cut 6 bases from V and 5 bases from J, with 17 bases between. CDR3 size: 15 residues. The CDR3 DNA sequence: TGTGCCAGCAGGATGTCCGGGACGGGGGACAATGAGCAGTTCTTC. Translated: CASRMSGTGDNEQFF.

The chain combines TRBV6-6 with TRBJ1-1; no firm D call. CDR1 and CDR2 (germline): MNHNY, SVGAGI (reference sequence). The CDR3 contains 12 residues. The ends were cut back, 8 bases at V and 1 base at J, with 8 bases in the middle. The CDR3 DNA reads TGTGCCAGCTACGACAAGAACACTGAAGCTTTCTTT. Encoded protein: CASYDKNTEAFF.

CDR3 in amino acids: CATNSGTGVTGELFF. The CDR3 DNA follows: TGCGCCACCAATTCCGGGACAGGGGTTACCGGGGAGCTGTTTTTT. This chain joins TRBV5-1 and TRBJ2-2, with 10 bases fitting TRBD1. With V trimmed by 9 bases and J by 5 bases, 10 bases remained unmatched. Germline CDR1 and CDR2: SGHRS and YFSETQ. The CDR3 consists of 15 residues.

V gene TRBV2 combines with J gene TRBJ1-1; possible D gene TRBD1, 5 bases. CDR1 and CDR2 (germline): SNHLY, FYNNEI. The CDR3 runs 14 residues. Trimming shortened V by 4 bases and J by 1 base, and 10 bases separated the two germline ends. As DNA, the CDR3 is TGTGCCAGCAGTGGGGAGGGGACGAACACTGAAGCTTTCTTT. Amino acid sequence: CASSGEGTNTEAFF.

This chain joins TRBV5-4 and TRBJ2-1; D is undetermined. The germline V gene has CDR1 SGHNT and CDR2 YYREEE (reference sequence). V shed 0 bases and J shed 2 bases, with 9 bases lying between them. The CDR3 length is 15 residues. The CDR3 here is CASSLESAAYNEQFF. CDR3 in DNA: TGTGCCAGCAGCTTGGAGTCCGCAGCCTACAATGAGCAGTTCTTC.

The chain employs TRBV9 and TRBJ2-3; 8 nucleotides match TRBD2. This CDR3 has 16 amino acids. Trimming cost V 0 bases and J 3 bases; bases outside gene matches: 6. Germline V gene sequence: CDR1 SGDLS, CDR2 YYNGEE. The CDR3 reads CASSVDPSGGTDTQYF. The CDR3, as DNA: TGTGCCAGCAGCGTAGACCCAAGCGGGGGAACAGATACGCAGTATTTT. Using reference TRBV9 and TRBJ2-3 for the parts outside the CDR3, the full variable domain is DSGVTQTPKHLITATGQRVTLRCSPRSGDLSVYWYQQSLDQGLQFLIQYYNGEERAKGNILERFSAQQFPDLHSELNLSSLELGDSALYFCASSVDPSGGTDTQYFGPGTRLTVL.

CDR3 in amino acids: CASSYSISRTGELFF. The CDR3 DNA follows: TGTGCCAGCAGTTACTCGATCTCCCGGACCGGGGAGCTGTTTTTT. The chain joins TRBV6-6 to TRBJ2-2; D unresolved. The V gene lost 0 bases and the J gene lost 5 bases, with 10 bases spanning the gap. Germline values: CDR1 MNHNY, CDR2 SVGAGI (reference sequence). This CDR3 has 15 amino acids.

The chain has TRBV5-1 and TRBJ1-1, with TRBD1 identical over 8 bases. The CDR3 spans 13 residues. With 3 bases clipped from V and 4 bases from J, the junction kept 2 bases outside the gene matches. Germline V gene data show CDR1 as SGHRS and CDR2 as YFSETQ. CDR3 residues: CASSSTGGTEAFF. The CDR3 nucleotides are TGCGCCAGCAGCTCCACAGGGGGCACTGAAGCTTTCTTT.

V usage is TRBV4-1 and J usage is TRBJ2-3; TRBD2 might be the D (5 bases). The ends were cut back, 3 bases at V and 9 bases at J, with 13 bases in the middle. This CDR3 region has 13 residues. CDR1 is MGHRA and CDR2 is YSYEKL in the germline V gene. The CDR3 spells CASSQVLDQTQYF. CDR3 nucleotides: TGCGCCAGCAGCCAGGTACTAGATCAGACGCAGTATTTT.

The rearrangement uses TRBV18 and TRBJ1-4; the match to TRBD1 covers 7 bases. V lost 4 bases and J lost 3; bases outside the gene matches: 14. The CDR3 totals 18 residues. The germline gives CDR1 KGHSH, CDR2 LQKENI. The CDR3 protein is CASSQGANTWVANEKLFF. DNA for the CDR3: TGTGCCAGCTCACAGGGGGCTAATACCTGGGTCGCTAATGAAAAACTGTTTTTT. Filled out from reference TRBV18 and TRBJ1-4, the complete variable domain reads NAGVMQNPRHLVRRRGQEARLRCSPMKGHSHVYWYRQLPEEGLKFMVYLQKENIIDESGMPKERFSAEFPKEGPSILRIQQVVRGDSAAYFCASSQGANTWVANEKLFFGSGTQLSVL.

The chain combines TRBV6-1 with TRBJ1-1; D not resolved. The CDR3 has 11 amino acids. The germline V gene has CDR1 MNHNS and CDR2 SASEGT. The ends were cut back, 6 bases at V and 5 bases at J, with 7 bases in the middle. CDR3 sequence (DNA): TGTGCCAGCAGCCACGGGACTGAAGCTTTCTTT. Residues: CASSHGTEAFF.

This clone showed up just once. V is TRBV5-1 and J is TRBJ2-1; 8 bases are a match to TRBD1. CDR1 is SGHRS and CDR2 is YFSETQ in the germline V gene. With V trimmed by 7 bases and J by 4 bases, 7 bases remained unmatched. The CDR3 contains 14 residues. This chain's CDR3 is CASQGQGAYNEQFF. The CDR3 nucleotides read TGCGCCAGCCAGGGGCAGGGGGCATACAATGAGCAGTTCTTC.

Written as DNA, the CDR3 is TGTGCCAGCAGCTTACGGGTTAGCGGGAGTACAGATACGCAGTATTTT. Amino acids: CASSLRVSGSTDTQYF. This chain joins TRBV11-3 and TRBJ2-3; 9 bases align to TRBD2. V gave up 2 bases and J gave up 3 bases; unmatched junction bases: 6. Per germline, CDR1 SGHNT and CDR2 YENEEA. This CDR3 is 16 amino acids long.

The chain employs TRBV30 and TRBJ2-1; D is perhaps TRBD2 (6 bases). Between the trimmed V and J ends, which lost 4 bases and 7 bases, there was a span of 11 bases. The CDR3 has 12 amino acids. CDR1 and CDR2 (germline): GTSNPN, SVGIG (reference sequence). The CDR3 bases are TGTGCCTGGACTCTCGGGGGAAATGAGCAGTTCTTC. This gives the protein CAWTLGGNEQFF.

The rearrangement joins TRBV27 to TRBJ1-6, with D uncertain. CDR3 length equals 14 residues. The germline gives CDR1 MNHEY, CDR2 SMNVEV (reference sequence). Between the trimmed V and J ends, which lost 2 bases and 5 bases, there was a span of 7 bases. CDR3 region: CASSLAQNNSPLHF. CDR3 coding DNA: TGTGCCAGCAGTTTAGCACAGAATAATTCACCCCTCCACTTT.

This chain uses TRBV4-3 with TRBJ2-1, with 7 bases lining up with TRBD1. Germline assignment: CDR1 LGHNA and CDR2 YSLEER. The CDR3 covers 16 residues. The J segment lost 5 bases and the V segment lost 1 base, leaving 8 bases of the junction unmatched. DNA for the CDR3: TGCGCCAGCAGCCAAGCTAGACAGGGCGGCCACAATGAGCAGTTCTTC. This codes for CASSQARQGGHNEQFF.

This clone appeared a single time. This chain joins TRBV21-1 and TRBJ2-3; TRBD2 is the table's D call and was not checked against the DNA. TRBV21-1 represents a pseudogene. CDR3 length: 16 amino acids. The CDR3, as DNA: TGTGCCAGCAGCTCCGTCCCAGCGGGAGGGACAGATACGCAGTATTTT. Translation: CASSSVPAGGTDTQYF.

The chain has TRBV7-2 and TRBJ1-1; possible D gene TRBD1, 5 bases. In germline, CDR1 is SGHTA, CDR2 FQGNSA. Trimming took 3 bases from V and 4 from J, leaving 15 bases between them. This CDR3 spans 15 amino acids. The CDR3 DNA is TGTGCCAGCAGCTTCGCAGGGATTCGGGCCACTGAAGCTTTCTTT. It specifies CASSFAGIRATEAFF.

This clone occurred once. The chain carries TRBV6-5 and TRBJ1-2; 10 bases fit TRBD1. V was pared by 8 bases and J by 7 bases, with 10 bases of the junction left unmatched. The germline CDR1 and CDR2 sequences are MNHEY and SVGAGI. The CDR3 extends over 14 amino acids. The CDR3 region has the DNA TGTGCCAGCGGACGACAGGGGGCCAATGGTGGCTACACCTTC. Protein product: CASGRQGANGGYTF.

V and J are TRBV7-2 and TRBJ1-6, with D maybe TRBD1 (5 bases). Germline values: CDR1 SGHTA, CDR2 FQGNSA. The CDR3 spans 16 residues. Trimming left V 1 base short and J 10 bases short, with 17 bases between. The DNA for the CDR3 is TGTGCCAGCAGCTTAGTGGGGGGAGGGAGTGGATCACCCCTCCACTTT. This gives the protein CASSLVGGGSGSPLHF.

The count of this clone is one. The rearrangement uses TRBV19 and TRBJ1-2; D possibly corresponds to TRBD1 (6 bases). The CDR3 is 16 amino acids. Trimming took off 4 bases at V and 3 bases at J, with 18 bases between the two ends. Germline V gene data show CDR1 as LNHDA and CDR2 as SQIVND (reference sequence). For the CDR3, the DNA is TGTGCCAGTAGTACACTTTTGTATGAGGGGGACTATGGCTACACCTTC. Translating gives CASSTLLYEGDYGYTF.

The genes are TRBV7-9 and TRBJ2-1, with a tentative D call TRBD2 (6 bases). Germline CDR1 SEHNR, CDR2 FQNEAQ (reference sequence). V was trimmed by 7 bases and J by 1 base, leaving 11 bases between them. This CDR3 has 14 amino acids. CDR3 coding DNA: TGTGCCAGCACGCTAGGAGGGTCCTACAATGAGCAGTTCTTC. Amino acids: CASTLGGSYNEQFF.

The sample holds a few counts of this clone. The chain joins TRBV4-2 to TRBJ2-2; TRBD1 aligns across 8 bases. Germline trimming cut 4 bases from V and 6 bases from J; bases unmatched to any gene: 4. This CDR3 is built from 14 residues. CDR1 and CDR2 from the germline V gene are LGHNA and YNFKEQ. DNA for the CDR3: TGTGCCAGCAGCCCACCGACAGGGGCCGGGGAGCTGTTTTTT. Translated: CASSPPTGAGELFF.

This clone was picked up one time. J is TRBJ2-1 and V is TRBV11-2; D gene ambiguous. The germline V gene encodes CDR1 SGHAT and CDR2 FQNNGV. The V gene lost 0 bases and the J gene lost 9 bases, with 9 bases spanning the gap. The CDR3 is 13 residues long. The CDR3 DNA follows: TGTGCCAGCAGCTTAGATCGTTATAGTGAGCAGTTCTTC. It translates to CASSLDRYSEQFF.

The chain is built from TRBV5-4 and TRBJ2-1; D gene unclear. This CDR3 is built from 16 residues. Looked up from germline, CDR1 is SGHNT and CDR2 is YYREEE (reference sequence). Trimming cost V 1 base and J 2 bases, with 13 bases left between them. The CDR3 coding sequence is TGTGCCAGCAGCTTGAGCCTAGACCGAGCCTACAATGAGCAGTTCTTC. Protein sequence: CASSLSLDRAYNEQFF.